The TCR beta chain described here comes from a study of lymphopenia after photon versus proton radiotherapy. Study results and caveats: Post-nadir diversity loss with photons came from oligoclonal expansion, particularly CD8+ Temra cells. Post-nadir TCR diversity decline inversely tracked overall survival among those who died. Proton therapy kept repertoires fairly stable, unlike photons, which gained effector/memory cells.

Libraries were prepared by immunoSEQ multiplex PCR; TCRdb keeps only in-frame clonotypes and omits some of them. The table has 65,000 to 70,000 clones, approximately 91% seen once; the top ten hold about 3%. Notes on this clone: Antigen unknown.

The sequence derives from a woman in her 70s with pancreatic cancer. Sequenced material: peripheral blood, taken from a patient treated with photon-based radiotherapy.

This CDR3 reads CASSPGGRESYEQYF. The CDR3 nucleotides are TGTGCCAGTAGTCCTGGGGGGCGGGAGTCCTACGAGCAGTACTTC. The chain uses TRBV19 and TRBJ2-7; D may be TRBD2 (7 bases). This CDR3 has 15 amino acids. V lost 5 bases and J 1 base, leaving 15 bases between the germline ends. In germline, CDR1 is LNHDA, CDR2 SQIVND (reference sequence). Full variable domain (outside the CDR3, taken from reference TRBV19 and TRBJ2-7): DGGITQSPKYLFRKEGQNVTLSCEQNLNHDAMYWYRQDPGQGLRLIYYSQIVNDFQKGDIAEGYSVSREKKESFPLTVTSAQKNPTAFYLCASSPGGRESYEQYFGPGTRLTVT.